This T cell receptor beta chain was observed in a study of blood T cell repertoires in COVID-19 (dated by TCRdb to 2018 to 2020). Study-wide context: Samples from collaborators originated in the United States, Italy and Spain and spanned both the acute and convalescent phases of COVID-19. The material from the prospective study consisted of cDNA or gDNA derived from T cells, B-cell-depleted T cells, or PBMCs. Deeply sampled blood TCRbeta repertoires from subjects exposed to, actively infected with, or recovered from COVID-19 were included in the dataset. The repertoires were made available in a free public database intended to serve as a resource for research on the immune response to SARS-CoV-2. Samples came from the ongoing ImmuneRACE study (first 160 participants) plus 1,254 subjects from 6 global collaborators. Sample metadata almost always included a de-identified subject ID, COVID-19 status, age in years and sex. Where available, HLA class I and class II types were obtained from metadata supplied by the sample provider rather than from assay-based typing. The investigation overall reported the following: The amount of clinical and demographic metadata varied by source and participant and was provided uncurated.

According to the germline V gene, CDR1 reads KGHSH and CDR2 reads LQKENI. V lost 1 base and J lost 6 bases; the stretch between them is 15 bases long. The CDR3 goes from the cysteine to the phenylalanine over 15 residues. CDR3 DNA only is kept here, 45 bases in frame from base 1. Participants in the prospective study were aged roughly 18 to 90 years, lived in over 20 United States geographic areas, and enrolled through a virtual design. To assign participants to cohorts, the prospective study relied on clinical history that participants themselves reported in a screening survey and a study questionnaire. ImmuneRACE Cohort 3 recovered participants were defined by two consecutive negative NP/OP PCR tests, healthcare professional clearance, or symptom resolution. Each participant in the prospective study had whole blood, serum and a nasopharyngeal or oropharyngeal swab collected by mobile phlebotomists. Participants in the prospective study had the option to provide additional blood draws and questionnaires over a roughly two-month period. Prospective study blood samples were shipped either frozen or at room temperature before DNA extraction.

About this clone: The antigen it binds to is not known. Qualities for individual bases were not recorded, and no much larger clone is one base off.

TCRbeta CDR3 regions were amplified from genomic DNA by means of the immunoSEQ Assay, a bias-controlled multiplex PCR. Concerning the study's data processing: Within the assay, amplification of reference gene primers was used to estimate how many nucleated cells each sample contained. To quantify the absolute abundance of each unique TCRbeta CDR3 rearrangement, sequence reads were collapsed and filtered. For each sample, productive Simpson clonality was calculated by taking the square root of Simpson's diversity index across productive rearrangements. This is the immuneACCESS table as TCRdb keeps it, with only in-frame sequences that have V and J called. A part of the clones is gone; compared with another copy, unresolved V genes explain less than half, and the rest is unexplained. That table gives V, J and clone size, and the DNA gave D and trimming. Within this sample are 360,000 or so clones, with about 90% of them counted one time only. The ten largest make up under 3% of the sample.

In this chain, TRBV18 is recombined with TRBJ1-1; TRBD1 is perhaps the D gene, given 5 matching bases. Specimen: PBMCs or T cells enriched from blood (not recorded which). The sequence came from a woman younger than 45 who had recovered from COVID-19. The nucleotide sequence is TGTGCCAGCTCACCACGGCAGGACATGCAATCTGAAGCTTTCTTT. Its translation reads: CASSPRQDMQSEAFF.